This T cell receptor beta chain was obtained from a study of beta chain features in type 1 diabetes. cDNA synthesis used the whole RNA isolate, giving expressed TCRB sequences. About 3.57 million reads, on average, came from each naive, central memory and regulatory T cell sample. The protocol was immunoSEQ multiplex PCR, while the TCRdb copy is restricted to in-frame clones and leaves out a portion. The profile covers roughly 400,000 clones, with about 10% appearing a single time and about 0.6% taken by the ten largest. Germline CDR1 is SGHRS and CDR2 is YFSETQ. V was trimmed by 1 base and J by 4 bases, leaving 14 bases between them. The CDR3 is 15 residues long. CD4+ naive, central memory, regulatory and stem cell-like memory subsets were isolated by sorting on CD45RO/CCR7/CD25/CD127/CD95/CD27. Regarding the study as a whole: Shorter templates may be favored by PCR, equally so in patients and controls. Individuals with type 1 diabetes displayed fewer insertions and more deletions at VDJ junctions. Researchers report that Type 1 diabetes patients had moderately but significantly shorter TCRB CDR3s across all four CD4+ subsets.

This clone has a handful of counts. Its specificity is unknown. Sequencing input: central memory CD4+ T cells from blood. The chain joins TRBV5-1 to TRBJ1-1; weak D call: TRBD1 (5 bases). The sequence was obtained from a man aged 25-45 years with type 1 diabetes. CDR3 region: CASSLYGGAGTEAFF. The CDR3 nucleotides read TGCGCCAGCAGCTTGTATGGGGGTGCGGGCACTGAAGCTTTCTTT.